This TCR beta chain was captured by sequencing in a study of beta chain features in type 1 diabetes. CD45RO/CCR7/CD25/CD127/CD95/CD27 separated CD4+ naive, central memory, regulatory and stem cell-like memory cells by sorting. For this clone: Its antigen is not identified.

General study points: Sampled from patients, naive, central memory and Treg TCRB repertoires appeared more similar than those sampled from healthy donors. The VDJ junctions of type 1 diabetes patients carried fewer insertions and more deletions.

CDR1 is SGHVS, CDR2 FQNEAQ, per germline. The CDR3 is made up of 15 amino acids. Trimming removed 3 bases from V and 3 bases from J, with 14 bases in between. What was sequenced were expressed TCRB transcripts, since all of the isolated RNA had been reverse transcribed. Millions of reads were obtained on average from naive, central memory and regulatory T cell samples. The protocol was immunoSEQ multiplex PCR, while the TCRdb copy is restricted to in-frame clones and leaves out a portion. The sample records about 320,000 clones, approximately 15% being singletons. The source material was central memory CD4+ T cells from blood. This TCR was sampled from a man aged 25-45 years in good health. This chain connects TRBV7-8 to TRBJ2-5, with a weak D call TRBD1 (6 bases). CDR3 loop: CASSLGPQGKETQYF. DNA of the CDR3: TGTGCCAGCAGCTTGGGCCCACAGGGAAAAGAGACCCAGTACTTC.